Described below is a single T cell receptor beta chain sequence and its context. The specificity of this receptor is unknown. Base-call qualities are not available, and no considerably larger clone is one nucleotide away. Its CDR3 holds 14 amino acids, cysteine through phenylalanine. Left in the record is the CDR3 DNA by itself, 42 bases read in frame from the first base. CDR1 and CDR2, looked up from the germline V gene, are MGHRA and YSYEKL. Trimming removed 2 bases from V and 2 bases from J, leaving 7 bases between the germline ends. This specimen comes from a study of blood T cells in healthy people across ages (dated by TCRdb to 2013 to 2016). For context, the study as a whole: In model experiments, template switching captured roughly one uniquely barcoded TCR beta cDNA molecule for every two T cells. Using deep sequencing normalized with unique cDNA molecular identifiers, the study measured how TCR beta repertoire diversity changes with age. Using the same blood draw, the study looked at two additional independent replicas of 1 million unique cDNA reads for two donors, one aged 18 to 30 and the other aged 80 or older. Donors were grouped into four age groups: young (average roughly 17 years), middle-aged (over 35), aged (around 60) and long-lived (approximately 81). To avoid experimental bias, donors of different ages were randomly spread across the sequencing lanes.

Systemically healthy Caucasian individuals from Russia, around 39 in total and aged about 6 to 100 years, were included as donors. Approximately 10 milliliters of peripheral blood were collected from each donor into EDTA-treated Vacutainer tubes. Ficoll-Paque density-gradient centrifugation was used to isolate PBMCs, with at least 6.5 million per sample. Total RNA, at least 6 micrograms per sample, was extracted from PBMCs with Trizol reagent. The percentages of naive CD45RAhigh/CD27high T cells were determined by flow cytometry on a PBMC aliquot from every donor. Library generation was performed with 5' RACE. These reads were obtained on an Illumina HiSeq 2500. The second PCR ran for roughly 7 to 12 cycles and used a J-beta primer mix along with a sample-barcoded 5' primer. A template-switch 5' adaptor carrying 12 random nucleotides introduced a unique molecular identifier onto each TCR beta cDNA molecule. Each sample yielded at least 3 million CDR3-containing paired-end reads. All of the RNA was converted into first-strand cDNA using the Mint cDNA synthesis kit, with a TRBC-specific oligonucleotide serving as the primer. Following uracil-DNA glycosylase treatment, a first 18-cycle PCR with universal primers M1SS and BC2_uni_R was performed on all cDNA. The original pipeline was this. Normalization of each sample was performed by random selection of 1 million high-quality reads, each carrying a distinct molecular identifier. Instead of being binned into consensus sequences, reads that shared molecular identifiers were thrown out. CDR3 identification, clonotype clustering and error correction used MiTCR with a Q25 quality threshold and the strictest error-elimination algorithm. A nonparametric unseen species model with Euler transformation was used to estimate lower-bound total TCR beta diversity. In TCRdb, the public reads were trimmed at Q25 with fastp and aligned with MiXCR, with productive beta chains retained. When rows share a CDR3 protein, they turn into one entry using the most common DNA and genes. The V and J calls were not made by the authors but by TCRdb's processing. Counted in this sample were around 1,000,000 distinct CDR3 sequences; about two fifths of them appeared once. The ten largest account for 13% of the sample.

General study outcomes and caveats: Estimates of total diversity based on one million sequenced T cells were regarded as lower bounds and as underestimates. Bulk unsorted PBMC profiling prevented conclusive comparison of naive and antigen-experienced compartments. Because donor CMV infection status was unknown, age-related changes in expanded clonotypes were potentially confounded. A strong correlation was found between observed TCR beta diversity and the percentage of naive T cells measured by flow cytometry. Compared with the aged group, more naive CD4+ T cells, fewer expanded clones and increased TCR diversity were shown by the long-lived group, suggesting age selection. Observed TCR beta diversity per million T cells fell roughly linearly with age, and a significant reduction was already apparent by age around 36.

Source material: blood. The chain uses TRBV4-1 and TRBJ2-1; the D gene is perhaps TRBD1, on 5 matching bases. The receptor was derived from a man younger than 30 in good health. The bases are TGCGCCAGCAGCCAACAGGGCCCCTACAATGAGCAGTTCTTC. Its amino acids are CASSQQGPYNEQFF.